One T cell receptor beta chain is described in this entry. Its target is not known. The data were taken from a study of vaccination and CD4 T cells after COVID-19. Treatment defined: approximately 10-day PBMC culture with coronavirus spike peptide pools or control peptides (ViraFEST assay). The authors swapped half the medium for fresh IL-2 medium on days 3 and 7. Scientists ran DNA taken from cultured CD4+ T cells through the Oncomine TCR Beta short-read assay for sequencing. TCRdb fed the PCR reads into MiXCR, producing one record per CDR3 protein. Of approximately 12,000 distinct CDR3 sequences listed, roughly 61% were seen once; the top ten hold approximately 10%. The V end lost 7 bases, the J end lost 4 bases, and 14 bases lay between the germline ends. From germline, CDR1 is MDHEN and CDR2 SYDVKM. The CDR3 has 14 amino acids.

This TCR came from a human donor who had recovered from COVID-19. This chain links TRBV28 with TRBJ1-3; D remains ambiguous. This material consisted of CD4+ T cells from blood, cultured in vitro, taken before SARS-CoV-2 vaccination. For the CDR3, the DNA is TGTGCCAGCACCAACTGGAACCGGGGAAACACCATATATTTT. This codes for CASTNWNRGNTIYF.